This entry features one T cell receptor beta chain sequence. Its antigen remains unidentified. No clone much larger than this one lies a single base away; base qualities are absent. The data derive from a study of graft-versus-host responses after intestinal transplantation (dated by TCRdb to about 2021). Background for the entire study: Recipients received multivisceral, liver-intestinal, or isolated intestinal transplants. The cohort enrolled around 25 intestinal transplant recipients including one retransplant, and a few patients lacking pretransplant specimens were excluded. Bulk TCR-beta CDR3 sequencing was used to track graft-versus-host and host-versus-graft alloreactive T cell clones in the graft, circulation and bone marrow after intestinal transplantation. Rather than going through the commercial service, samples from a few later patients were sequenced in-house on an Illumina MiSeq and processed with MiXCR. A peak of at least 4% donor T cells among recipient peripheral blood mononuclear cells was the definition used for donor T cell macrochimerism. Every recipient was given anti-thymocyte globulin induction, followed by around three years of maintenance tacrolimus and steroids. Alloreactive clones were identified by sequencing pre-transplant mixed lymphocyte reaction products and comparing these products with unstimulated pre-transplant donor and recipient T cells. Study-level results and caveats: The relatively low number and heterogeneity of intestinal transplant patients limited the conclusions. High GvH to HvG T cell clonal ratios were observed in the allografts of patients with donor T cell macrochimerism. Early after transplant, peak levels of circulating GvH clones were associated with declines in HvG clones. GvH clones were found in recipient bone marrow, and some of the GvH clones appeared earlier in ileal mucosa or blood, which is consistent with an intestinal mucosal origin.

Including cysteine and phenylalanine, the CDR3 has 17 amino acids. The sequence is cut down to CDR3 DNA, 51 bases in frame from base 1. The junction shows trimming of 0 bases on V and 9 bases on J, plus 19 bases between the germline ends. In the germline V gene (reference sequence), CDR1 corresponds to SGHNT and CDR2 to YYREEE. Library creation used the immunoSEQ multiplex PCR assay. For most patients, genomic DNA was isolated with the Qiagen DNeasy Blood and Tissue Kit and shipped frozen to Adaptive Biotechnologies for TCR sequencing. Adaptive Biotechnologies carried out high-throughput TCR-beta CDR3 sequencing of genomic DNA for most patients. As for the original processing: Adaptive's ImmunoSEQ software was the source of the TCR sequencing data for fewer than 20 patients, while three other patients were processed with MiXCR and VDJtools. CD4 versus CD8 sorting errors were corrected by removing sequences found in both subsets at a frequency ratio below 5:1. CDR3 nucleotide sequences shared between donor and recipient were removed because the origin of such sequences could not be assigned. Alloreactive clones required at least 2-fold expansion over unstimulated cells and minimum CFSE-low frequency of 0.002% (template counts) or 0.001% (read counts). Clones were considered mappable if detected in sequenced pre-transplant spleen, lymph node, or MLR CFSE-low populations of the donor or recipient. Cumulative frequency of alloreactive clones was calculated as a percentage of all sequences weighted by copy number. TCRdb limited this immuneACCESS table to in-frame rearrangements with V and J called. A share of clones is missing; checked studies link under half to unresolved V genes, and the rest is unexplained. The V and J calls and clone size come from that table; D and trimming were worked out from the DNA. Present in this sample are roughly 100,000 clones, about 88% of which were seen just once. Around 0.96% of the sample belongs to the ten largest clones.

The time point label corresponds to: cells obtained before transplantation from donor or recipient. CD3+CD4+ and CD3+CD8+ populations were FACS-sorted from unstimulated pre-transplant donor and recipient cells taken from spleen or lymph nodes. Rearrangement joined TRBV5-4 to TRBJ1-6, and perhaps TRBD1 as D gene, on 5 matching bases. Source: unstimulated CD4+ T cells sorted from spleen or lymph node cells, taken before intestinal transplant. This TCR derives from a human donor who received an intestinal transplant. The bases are TGTGCCAGCAGCTTGGACGGGCAGGGCGGTTACTCTTCACCCCTCCACTTT. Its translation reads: CASSLDGQGGYSSPLHF.